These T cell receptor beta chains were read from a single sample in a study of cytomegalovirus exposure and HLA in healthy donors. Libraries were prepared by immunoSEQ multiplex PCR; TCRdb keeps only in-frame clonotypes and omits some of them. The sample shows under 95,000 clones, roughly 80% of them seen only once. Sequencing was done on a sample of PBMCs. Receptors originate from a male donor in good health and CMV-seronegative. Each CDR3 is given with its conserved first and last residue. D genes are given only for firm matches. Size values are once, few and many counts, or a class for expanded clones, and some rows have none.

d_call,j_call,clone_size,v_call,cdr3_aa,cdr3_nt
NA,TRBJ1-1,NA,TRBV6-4,CASRATPNTEAFF,TGTGCCAGCAGGGCGACACCGAACACTGAAGCTTTCTTT
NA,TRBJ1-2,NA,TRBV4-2,CASSDGTNYGYPF,TGTGCCAGCAGCGACGGGACAAACTATGGCTACCCCTTC
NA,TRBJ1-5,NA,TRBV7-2,CASSLQADSNQPQHF,TGTGCCAGCAGCTTACAGGCCGATAGCAATCAGCCCCAGCATTTT
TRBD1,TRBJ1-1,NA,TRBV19,CASSIEGTGALGEAFF,TGTGCCAGTAGTATAGAAGGGACAGGAGCCTTGGGTGAAGCTTTCTTT
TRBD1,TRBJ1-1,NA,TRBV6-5,CASCRGRDTEAFF,TGTGCCAGCTGCAGGGGGCGCGACACTGAAGCTTTCTTT
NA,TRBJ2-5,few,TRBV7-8,CASSPTPGVWETQYF,TGTGCCAGCAGCCCGACACCAGGGGTATGGGAGACCCAGTACTTC
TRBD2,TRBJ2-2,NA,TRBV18,CASSGAGEELAGVAGELFF,TGTGCCAGCTCAGGAGCAGGGGAAGAACTAGCGGGAGTTGCCGGGGAGCTGTTTTTT
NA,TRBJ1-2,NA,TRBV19,CASQNYYGYTF,TGTGCCAGTCAGAATTACTATGGCTACACCTTC
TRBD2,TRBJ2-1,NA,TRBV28,CASAIGGGAPYNEQFF,TGTGCCAGCGCTATAGGCGGGGGGGCGCCATACAATGAGCAGTTCTTC
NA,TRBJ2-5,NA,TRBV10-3,CAISGDRYQETQYF,TGTGCCATCAGTGGAGACAGGTACCAAGAGACCCAGTACTTC
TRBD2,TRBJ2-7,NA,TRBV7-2,CASSLGGRSYEQYF,TGTGCCAGCAGCTTAGGCGGGAGGTCCTACGAGCAGTACTTC
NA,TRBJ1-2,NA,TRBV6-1,CASSEFHGSNYGYPF,TGTGCCAGCAGTGAATTTCACGGGTCTAACTATGGCTACCCCTTC
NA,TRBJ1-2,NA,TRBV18,CASSRTDIDYGYTF,TGTGCCAGCTCACGGACAGACATCGACTATGGCTACACCTTC
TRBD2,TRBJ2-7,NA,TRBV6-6,CASRTSGTYEQYF,TGTGCCAGCAGGACTAGCGGAACCTACGAGCAGTACTTC
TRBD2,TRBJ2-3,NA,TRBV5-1,CASSVGLATDTQYF,TGCGCCAGCAGCGTGGGACTAGCAACCGATACGCAGTATTTT
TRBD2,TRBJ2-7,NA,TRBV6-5,CASIASGGYEQYF,TGTGCCAGCATTGCTAGCGGGGGCTACGAGCAGTACTTC
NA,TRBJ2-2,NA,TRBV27,CASSVYRNTGELFF,TGTGCCAGCAGTGTCTACAGGAACACCGGGGAGCTGTTTTTT
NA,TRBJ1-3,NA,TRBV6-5,CASSQTGPPGNTIYF,TGTGCCAGCAGTCAAACAGGCCCACCCGGAAACACCATATATTTT
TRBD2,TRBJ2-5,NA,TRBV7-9,CASRLPGLAETQYF,TGTGCCAGCAGGCTCCCGGGACTAGCCGAGACCCAGTACTTC
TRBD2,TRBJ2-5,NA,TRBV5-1,CASSLLAGEQETQYF,TGCGCCAGCAGCTTACTAGCGGGAGAGCAAGAGACCCAGTACTTC
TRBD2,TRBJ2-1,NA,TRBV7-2,CASSSRPASGGAWEQFF,TGTGCCAGCAGCTCCCGACCGGCTAGCGGGGGGGCCTGGGAGCAGTTCTTC
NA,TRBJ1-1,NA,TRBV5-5,CATQRRGISTEAFF,TGTGCCACTCAGCGACGGGGGATATCGACTGAAGCTTTCTTT
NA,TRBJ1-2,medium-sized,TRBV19,CASSISGYGYTF,TGTGCCAGTAGTATATCCGGTTATGGCTACACCTTC
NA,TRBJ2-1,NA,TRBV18,CASSQTQTGDYNEQFF,TGTGCCAGCTCACAAACCCAAACGGGAGACTACAATGAGCAGTTCTTC
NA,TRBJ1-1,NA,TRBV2,CASSVRQDNTEAFF,TGTGCCAGCAGCGTTAGACAGGACAACACTGAAGCTTTCTTT
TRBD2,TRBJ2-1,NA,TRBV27,CASSPIISSGLAAYNEQFF,TGTGCCAGCAGTCCCATTATATCATCGGGACTAGCGGCATACAATGAGCAGTTCTTC
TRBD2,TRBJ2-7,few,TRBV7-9,CASSSGLAGVGEQYF,TGTGCCAGCAGCTCGGGACTAGCGGGGGTAGGCGAGCAGTACTTC
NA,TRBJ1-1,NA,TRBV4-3,CASSPGPVDGFAFF,TGCGCCAGCAGCCCGGGTCCTGTTGATGGGTTTGCTTTCTTT
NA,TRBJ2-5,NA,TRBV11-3,CASSLSTRETQYF,TGTGCCAGCAGCTTGAGCACGCGTGAGACCCAGTACTTC
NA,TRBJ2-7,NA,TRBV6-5,CASSYSRTKLSDEQYF,TGTGCCAGCAGTTACTCGAGGACTAAACTCTCCGACGAGCAGTACTTC
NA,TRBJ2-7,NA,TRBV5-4,CASSPDSESTYEQYF,TGTGCCAGCAGCCCCGACAGCGAGTCAACATACGAGCAGTACTTC
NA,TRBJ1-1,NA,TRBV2,CASKEWGQSLTMNPEAFF,TGTGCCAGCAAGGAATGGGGCCAGTCGCTTACTATGAACCCTGAAGCTTTCTTT
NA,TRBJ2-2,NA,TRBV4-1,CASSQGRGGEELFF,TGCGCCAGCAGCCAAGGAAGGGGCGGCGAGGAGCTGTTTTTT
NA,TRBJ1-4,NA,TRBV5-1,CASSLGGVGEKLFF,TGCGCCAGCAGCTTGGGGGGAGTGGGGGAAAAACTGTTTTTT
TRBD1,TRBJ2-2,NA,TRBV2,CASRGGPTGTGELFF,TGTGCCAGCAGAGGCGGCCCGACAGGGACCGGGGAGCTGTTTTTT
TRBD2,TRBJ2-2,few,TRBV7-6,CASSLYGTSGSKDGELFF,TGTGCCAGCAGCCTCTACGGGACTAGCGGGAGTAAGGACGGGGAGCTGTTTTTT
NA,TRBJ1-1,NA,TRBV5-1,CASSTWTAANTEAFF,TGCGCCAGCAGCACCTGGACAGCGGCGAACACTGAAGCTTTCTTT
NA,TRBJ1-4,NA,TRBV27,CASSFLRARDEKLFF,TGTGCCAGCAGTTTCCTGAGGGCGCGGGATGAAAAACTGTTTTTT
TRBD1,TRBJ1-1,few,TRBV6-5,CASLDRVGTEAFF,TGTGCCAGCCTAGACAGGGTGGGTACTGAAGCTTTCTTT
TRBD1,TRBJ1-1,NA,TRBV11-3,CASSLGTTGSEAFF,TGTGCCAGCAGCTTAGGCACGACAGGGTCTGAAGCTTTCTTT
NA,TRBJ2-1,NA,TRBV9,CASSVGPQLGNEQFF,TGTGCCAGCAGCGTCGGGCCTCAACTAGGCAATGAGCAGTTCTTC
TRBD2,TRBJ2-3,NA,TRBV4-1,CASSQALGLAGGPRWEDTQYF,TGCGCCAGCAGCCAAGCCTTGGGACTAGCGGGAGGGCCGCGGTGGGAAGATACGCAGTATTTT